This T cell receptor (beta chain) was captured in a study of control samples from healthy donors and cancer patients. Profiling relied on immunoSEQ multiplex PCR, and the TCRdb table lists in-frame clones only, not all of them. The data contain 150,000 to 200,000 clones, roughly 94% of them singletons. Input material: blood. The TCR originated in a woman aged 40-49 years in good health.

DNA for the CDR3: TGTGCCAGCAGCTTAGTCACCATAGGAAACACTGAAGCTTTCTTT. Translated: CASSLVTIGNTEAFF. The chain joins TRBV5-6 to TRBJ1-1, with D unresolved. CDR3 length: 15 amino acids. The V end was cut by 2 bases, the J end by 2 bases, with 13 bases between. In germline, CDR1 is SGHDT, CDR2 YYEEEE.